Listed below are T cell receptor beta chains from one sample, sequenced in a study of T cell responses to AZD1222 COVID-19 vaccine. The data were produced by immunoSEQ multiplex PCR, yet TCRdb's version contains in-frame clones alone and is incomplete. The repertoire holds around 130,000 clones, with roughly 92% as singletons. The specimen comprised peripheral blood, sampled on day 0 of AZD1222 vaccination. The receptors here all came from an adult in good health. Each CDR3 is given with its conserved first and last residue. The D gene is left open where the match is weak.

CDR3 protein	CDR3 DNA	V gene	J gene	D gene
CASSIVPGGDYGYTF	TGTGCCAGTAGTATAGTTCCAGGGGGAGACTATGGCTACACCTTC	TRBV19	TRBJ1-2	TRBD1
CASSYSSWLTEAFF	TGTGCCAGCAGTTACTCGAGCTGGCTCACTGAAGCTTTCTTT	TRBV6-5	TRBJ1-1	-
CASSTENTGELFF	TGTGCCAGCAGCACGGAGAACACCGGGGAGCTGTTTTTT	TRBV9	TRBJ2-2	-
CASSRISGGNNEQFF	TGTGCCAGTAGCAGGATTTCGGGCGGAAACAATGAGCAGTTCTTC	TRBV19	TRBJ2-1	-
CASSLRAVSGNTEAFF	TGTGCCAGCAGCTTGAGGGCGGTCTCGGGGAACACTGAAGCTTTCTTT	TRBV7-8	TRBJ1-1	-
CASSLNGGRGLDRYGYTF	TGCGCCAGCAGCTTGAATGGCGGGCGGGGCCTAGATCGCTATGGCTACACCTTC	TRBV5-1	TRBJ1-2	-
CASSPSLSTWSQYF	TGTGCCAGCAGCCCCTCCTTGTCGACGTGGAGCCAGTACTTC	TRBV6-5	TRBJ2-5	-
CAWSRLGHTSGGKLFF	TGTGCCTGGAGTCGGCTGGGACACACGAGCGGGGGAAAACTGTTTTTT	TRBV30	TRBJ1-4	-
CASSYGTGTEAFF	TGTGCCAGCAGTTACGGGACGGGCACTGAAGCTTTCTTT	TRBV6-6	TRBJ1-1	-
CASSIVAGGISQETQYF	TGTGCCAGTAGTATAGTAGCCGGGGGAATATCCCAAGAGACCCAGTACTTC	TRBV19	TRBJ2-5	-
CASSYSFSGNTIYF	TGTGCCAGCAGTTACTCCTTCTCTGGAAACACCATATATTTT	TRBV6-5	TRBJ1-3	-
CASSQEPRLGYTF	TGTGCCAGCAGCCAAGAACCCAGACTTGGCTACACCTTC	TRBV3-1/TRBV3-2	TRBJ1-2	-
CASSSGQGGTEAFF	TGTGCCAGCTCATCGGGACAGGGGGGCACTGAAGCTTTCTTT	TRBV18	TRBJ1-1	TRBD1
CASRALAGSPPHF	TGTGCCAGTAGGGCCTTGGCGGGATCACCCCCCCACTTT	TRBV6-5	TRBJ1-6	-